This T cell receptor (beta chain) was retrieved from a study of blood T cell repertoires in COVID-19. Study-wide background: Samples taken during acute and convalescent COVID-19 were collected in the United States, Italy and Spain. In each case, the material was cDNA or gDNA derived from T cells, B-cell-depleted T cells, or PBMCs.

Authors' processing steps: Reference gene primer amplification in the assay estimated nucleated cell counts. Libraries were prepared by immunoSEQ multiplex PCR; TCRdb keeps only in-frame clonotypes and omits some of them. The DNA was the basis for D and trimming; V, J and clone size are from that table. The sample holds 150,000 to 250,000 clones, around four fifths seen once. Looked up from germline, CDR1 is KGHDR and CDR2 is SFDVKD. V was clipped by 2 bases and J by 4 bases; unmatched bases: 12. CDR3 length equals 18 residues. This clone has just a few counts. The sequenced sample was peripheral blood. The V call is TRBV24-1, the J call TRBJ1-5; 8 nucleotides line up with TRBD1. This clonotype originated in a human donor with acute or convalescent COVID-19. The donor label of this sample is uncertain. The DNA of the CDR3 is TGTGCCACCAGTGATTCCCGCCTTGGACAGGGTGCTAATCAGCCCCAGCATTTT. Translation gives CATSDSRLGQGANQPQHF.